A single sample is the source of the 24 T cell receptor beta chains below, sequenced in a study of cytomegalovirus exposure and HLA in healthy donors. The PCR ran on 60 Vbeta and 13 Jbeta primers. The assay was immunoSEQ multiplex PCR, and TCRdb's table has in-frame clones only and misses some. The table lists about 61,000 clones, 89% of them singletons, with approximately 1.5% in the top ten. The sample comprised PBMCs. All receptors derive from a man younger than 40 in good health and CMV-seropositive.

On this clone itself: Its ends do not fully match the called genes, so a read error is possible. V gene TRBV6-4 combines with J gene TRBJ2-2, with D perhaps TRBD1 (6 bases). CDR1 and CDR2 from the germline V gene are MRHNA and SNTAGT. The CDR3 has 14 residues. The CDR3 DNA sequence: TGTGCCAGCGGTGACTCAGGGGCTGGCGGGGAGCTGTTTTTT. Translation: CASGDSGAGGELFF.

This chain uses TRBV7-2 with TRBJ2-3, with TRBD2 identical over 9 bases. Germline V gene data show CDR1 as SGHTA and CDR2 as FQGNSA. The CDR3 has 14 amino acids. The V and J ends lost 6 bases and 6 bases, in that order; junction bases with no gene match: 7. CDR3 sequence reads: CASSEVAGADTQYF. CDR3 in DNA: TGTGCCAGCAGTGAGGTAGCGGGAGCGGATACGCAGTATTTT.

The J gene is TRBJ2-1, the V gene TRBV5-1, with 8 bases matching TRBD1. V gave up 2 bases and J gave up 3 bases; unmatched junction bases: 4. CDR1 SGHRS and CDR2 YFSETQ come from the germline V gene. The CDR3 spans 15 residues. The CDR3 sequence: CASSFRTGFYNEQFF. DNA of the CDR3: TGCGCCAGCAGCTTTCGGACAGGGTTCTACAATGAGCAGTTCTTC.

Only one count was recorded for this clone. J is TRBJ1-2 and V is TRBV6-5; TRBD1 matches at 7 bases. The V and J ends lost 2 bases and 1 base, in that order; junction bases with no gene match: 4. This CDR3 spans 15 amino acids. The germline V gene has CDR1 MNHEY and CDR2 SVGAGI. CDR3 sequence reads: CASSYGQEFNYGYTF. CDR3 DNA: TGTGCCAGCAGTTACGGACAGGAGTTTAACTATGGCTACACCTTC.

CDR3: CASSPRQGAEAFF. The CDR3 nucleotides read TGTGCCAGCAGTCCCCGACAGGGGGCTGAAGCTTTCTTT. The chain couples TRBV6-5 to TRBJ1-1; the match to TRBD1 covers 9 bases. Looked up from germline, CDR1 is MNHEY and CDR2 is SVGAGI. This CDR3 has 13 residues. Unmatched junction bases numbered 4, after V lost 5 bases and J lost 6 bases.

The V and J genes are TRBV29-1 and TRBJ2-5; 9 nucleotides align to TRBD2. V trimming: 4 bases; J trimming: 0 bases; junction bases outside the gene matches: 6. CDR3 length: 15 amino acids. Germline assignment: CDR1 SQVTM and CDR2 ANQGSEA. CDR3 loop: CSVVWASGDQETQYF. The CDR3 coding sequence is TGCAGCGTTGTCTGGGCTAGCGGGGACCAAGAGACCCAGTACTTC.

The gene calls are TRBV5-1 and TRBJ2-6; maybe TRBD2 (6 bases). V was clipped by 4 bases and J by 1 base, with 27 bases between them. CDR1 and CDR2 from the germline V gene are SGHRS and YFSETQ. The CDR3 extends over 21 amino acids. The chain's CDR3 is CASSPLGEAGTSKSGANVLTF. CDR3 DNA: TGCGCCAGCAGCCCTCTCGGGGAGGCAGGGACCTCCAAATCTGGGGCCAACGTCCTGACTTTC.

The chain combines TRBV27 with TRBJ2-3; the match to TRBD2 covers 8 bases. Per the germline V gene, CDR1 is MNHEY and CDR2 is SMNVEV (reference sequence). V lost 0 bases to trimming and J lost 6 bases; unmatched junction nucleotides: 11. This CDR3 has 17 amino acids. The CDR3 bases are TGTGCCAGCAGTTTATCGTTTTGGGGCGGGAGGAGGGATACGCAGTATTTT. It is translated as CASSLSFWGGRRDTQYF.

V is TRBV10-1 and J is TRBJ2-5; 8 bases map to TRBD1. The J call may be wrong; the DNA end is better matched by TRBJ2-7. The germline V gene encodes CDR1 WNHNN and CDR2 SYGVQD (reference sequence). The CDR3 has 14 residues. CDR3 in amino acids: CASSESGTGYEQYF. As DNA, the CDR3 is TGCGCCAGCAGTGAGTCAGGGACAGGCTACGAGCAGTACTTC.

This chain connects TRBV4-1 to TRBJ2-7; tentatively, D is TRBD1 (7 bases). The germline CDR1 and CDR2 sequences are MGHRA and YSYEKL. This CDR3 region has 14 residues. Trimming cost V 4 bases and J 2 bases, with 12 bases left between them. The CDR3 DNA reads TGCGCCAGCAGCCCGGGGGACAGTACCTACGAGCAGTACTTC. This gives the protein CASSPGDSTYEQYF.

The chain links TRBV21-1 to TRBJ1-3; TRBD1, as called in the table, went unchecked against the DNA. TRBV21-1 is noted as a pseudogene. The CDR3 is 16 amino acids. This CDR3 reads CATLYAGTLSGNTIYF. CDR3 in DNA: TGTGCCACCCTATATGCCGGGACACTCTCTGGAAACACCATATATTTT.

The V call is TRBV9, the J call TRBJ1-2, with 7 bases identical to TRBD1. The CDR3 extends over 15 amino acids. Trimming took 0 bases from V and 2 from J; bases not matched to a gene: 4. Germline V lookup: CDR1 SGDLS, CDR2 YYNGEE. Here the CDR3 DNA reads TGTGCCAGCAGCGTAGCCCCCAGGGGGAACTATGGCTACACCTTC. It codes for CASSVAPRGNYGYTF.

V usage is TRBV7-2 and J usage is TRBJ1-5; TRBD1 matches at 8 bases. Unmatched junction bases numbered 6, after V lost 5 bases and J lost 6 bases. This CDR3 is 14 amino acids long. From germline, CDR1 is SGHTA and CDR2 FQGNSA. The CDR3 reads CASSRGQGGQPQHF. The CDR3 DNA sequence: TGTGCCAGCAGCCGTGGACAGGGCGGTCAGCCCCAGCATTTT.

The chain employs TRBV5-1 and TRBJ1-1, with D possibly TRBD1 on 6 matching bases. CDR3 length equals 15 residues. CDR1 and CDR2 from the germline V gene are SGHRS and YFSETQ. V was clipped by 4 bases and J by 11 bases, with 24 bases between them. CDR3: CASSIEGGGRGRAFF. The CDR3 DNA is TGCGCCAGCAGCATCGAAGGTGGGGGCAGGGGAAGGGCTTTCTTT.

This clone was seen a few times. V usage is TRBV6-5 and J usage is TRBJ1-1; D may be TRBD1 (5 bases). This CDR3 comprises 12 residues. V dropped 6 bases and J dropped 3 bases, with 8 bases sitting between them. Germline V gene sequence: CDR1 MNHEY, CDR2 SVGAGI. The CDR3 here is CASSRDHTEAFF. CDR3 sequence (DNA): TGTGCCAGCAGCAGGGATCACACTGAAGCTTTCTTT.

This chain uses TRBV28 with TRBJ2-3; possible D gene TRBD1, 6 bases. This CDR3 is built from 13 residues. Germline CDR1 is MDHEN and CDR2 is SYDVKM. The V end lost 5 bases, the J end lost 2 bases, and 8 bases lay between the germline ends. CDR3 coding DNA: TGTGCCAGCAGTACAGGGTACACAGATACGCAGTATTTT. Its translation is CASSTGYTDTQYF.

This chain connects TRBV6-6 to TRBJ1-3; a possible D gene is TRBD1 (5 bases). The CDR3 runs to 15 residues. Germline V gene lookup returns CDR1 MNHNY and CDR2 SVGAGI (reference sequence). Trimming removed 2 bases from V and 2 bases from J, with 10 bases in between. The CDR3 region has the DNA TGTGCCAGCAGTTACAGTACAGGACCTGGAAACACCATATATTTT. The encoded protein is CASSYSTGPGNTIYF.

J is TRBJ2-7 and V is TRBV29-1; 7 nucleotides match TRBD1. The CDR3 has 14 residues. The V gene's germline CDR1 is SQVTM and CDR2 ANQGSEA. V shed 1 base and J 3 bases; nucleotides not matched to a gene: 6. Written as DNA, the CDR3 is TGCAGCGTTGAAGGGCACGGACAGGACTACGAGCAGTACTTC. Translated: CSVEGHGQDYEQYF.

The V call is TRBV30, the J call TRBJ1-1, with TRBD1 identical over 7 bases. The ends lost 2 bases at V and 5 bases at J; junction bases unmatched: 8. CDR1 and CDR2 from the germline V gene are GTSNPN and SVGIG (reference sequence). The CDR3 is made up of 14 amino acids. The CDR3 DNA follows: TGTGCCTGGAGTCCCTACAGGGGTGGGACTGAAGCTTTCTTT. Its translation: CAWSPYRGGTEAFF. Variable domain in full (rest from reference TRBV30 and TRBJ1-1): SQTIHQWPATLVQPVGSPLSLECTVEGTSNPNLYWYRQAAGRGLQLLFYSVGIGQISSEVPQNLSASRPQDRQFILSSKKLLLSDSGFYLCAWSPYRGGTEAFFGQGTRLTVV.

This clone turned up a few times. The chain uses TRBV4-1 and TRBJ1-4, with D maybe TRBD1 (5 bases). The CDR3 extends over 14 amino acids. V was clipped by 4 bases and J by 8 bases, with 14 bases between them. CDR1 is MGHRA, CDR2 YSYEKL, per germline. CDR3 in DNA: TGCGCCAGCAGCCCTCGCAGGGTGGAAGAAAAACTGTTTTTT. The encoded protein is CASSPRRVEEKLFF.

This chain joins TRBV5-4 and TRBJ2-7; TRBD2 aligns across 7 bases. The V gene's germline CDR1 is SGHNT and CDR2 YYREEE (reference sequence). This CDR3 contains 14 residues. Trimming at V came to 0 bases and at J to 5 bases, leaving 5 bases not matched to a gene. In nucleotides, the CDR3 is TGTGCCAGCAGCTTGGAGCAGCGGGATGACGAGCAGTACTTC. Its translation: CASSLEQRDDEQYF.

Only one count was recorded for this clone. V and J are TRBV27 and TRBJ2-1; TRBD2 matches 12 bases. The length of the CDR3 is 16 residues. Germline CDR1 is MNHEY and CDR2 is SMNVEV (reference sequence). V gave up 7 bases and J gave up 9 bases; unmatched junction bases: 13. In DNA, the CDR3 is TGTGCCAGCACTTTCGAGCCTAGCGGGAGGGGGAGTGAGCAGTTCTTC. It yields the protein CASTFEPSGRGSEQFF.

The V gene is TRBV2, the J gene TRBJ2-7, with TRBD2 identical over 7 bases. The CDR3 contains 16 residues. Germline CDR1 is SNHLY and CDR2 is FYNNEI. V lost 4 bases, J lost 6 bases, and 15 bases stayed unmatched. In DNA form, the CDR3 reads TGTGCCAGCAGTGGGGAAAGGAGCGGGATAATGGGCGAGCAGTACTTC. Encoded protein: CASSGERSGIMGEQYF.

The chain uses TRBV11-3 and TRBJ2-1, with 7 bases matching TRBD2. V lost 8 bases, J lost 5 bases, and 6 bases stayed unmatched. The CDR3 has 13 residues. Germline loops: CDR1 SGHNT, CDR2 YENEEA. The DNA of the CDR3 is TGTGCCAGCGCCCTAGCGGAAGACAATGAGCAGTTCTTC. Translating gives CASALAEDNEQFF. The entire variable domain, with the rest obtained from reference TRBV11-3 and TRBJ2-1, is as follows: EAGVVQSPRYKIIEKKQPVAFWCNPISGHNTLYWYLQNLGQGPELLIRYENEEAVDDSQLPKDRFSAERLKGVDSTLKIQPAELGDSAVYLCASALAEDNEQFFGPGTRLTVL.